This T cell receptor (beta chain) was identified in a study of shared clonotypes between healthy human individuals. Study context: Donors had three CD4 naive, three CD4 memory, two CD8 naive and one CD8 memory plate apiece.

Findings of the study overall: Shared across a few donors were about 4.6% of the naive CD4 clonotypes. Clonotypes shared by all four sorted-subset donors had higher generation probabilities than non-shared clonotypes.

Execution of the assay was at deep level. Assay: immunoSEQ multiplex PCR; the TCRdb copy retains only in-frame clones and omits some. The sample has roughly 760,000 clones; roughly 70% are singletons. The CDR3 is 15 amino acids. CDR1 and CDR2 from the germline V gene are SGHAT and FQNNGV. V was pared by 0 bases and J by 4 bases, with 12 bases between. Regarding this clone: Its antigen is not identified.

The clonotype originates from a woman aged 25-40 years in good health. Sequencing was performed on memory CD4+ T cells sorted from blood. Subset denoted: CD45RA-negative fraction. The rearrangement links TRBV11-2 to TRBJ1-2; D is unclear. CDR3 DNA sequence: TGTGCCAGCAGCTTAGATCGGTTGGGGAGCTATGGCTACACCTTC. Protein sequence: CASSLDRLGSYGYTF.